These 27 T cell receptor beta chains were all obtained from the same sample, sequenced in a study of shared clonotypes between healthy human individuals. Repertoires were generated with immunoSEQ multiplex PCR, while TCRdb's copy carries only in-frame clones and drops some. Among about 1,500,000 clones listed, roughly 95% were seen once. Sequenced sample: naive CD4+ T cells sorted from blood. Subset given: CD45RA+ positively selected. The receptors originated from a man aged 30-40 years in good health.

The V and J genes are TRBV7-6 and TRBJ1-5, with D tentatively TRBD1 (6 bases). The V end was cut by 5 bases, the J end by 7 bases, with 15 bases between. The CDR3 is 14 residues long. Germline lookup yields CDR1 SGHVS and CDR2 FNYEAQ. The CDR3 is CASSPGGAGQPQHF. The CDR3 nucleotides read TGTGCCAGCAGCCCGGGGGGGGCGGGGCAGCCCCAGCATTTT. Full variable domain (remainder filled in from reference TRBV7-6 and TRBJ1-5): GAGVSQSPRYKVTKRGQDVALRCDPISGHVSLYWYRQALGQGPEFLTYFNYEAQQDKSGLPNDRFSAERPEGSISTLTIQRTEQRDSAMYRCASSPGGAGQPQHFGDGTRLSIL.

The V gene is TRBV18, the J gene TRBJ2-7; possible D gene TRBD1, 5 bases. The CDR3 consists of 15 residues. Germline CDR1 KGHSH, CDR2 LQKENI. Trimming left V 0 bases short and J 9 bases short, with 18 bases between. The DNA of the CDR3 is TGTGCCAGCTCACCACCTGGGATCAGGGCTGGCGGGCAGTACTTC. Translation: CASSPPGIRAGGQYF.

This clone is a singleton in its sample. The rearrangement uses TRBV6-1 and TRBJ1-2; D remains ambiguous. This CDR3 spans 13 amino acids. V lost 2 bases and J 2 bases, leaving 6 bases between the germline ends. Germline V lookup: CDR1 MNHNS, CDR2 SASEGT. The CDR3 region has the DNA TGTGCCAGCAGTGAAAAACGGAACTATGGCTACACCTTC. Residues: CASSEKRNYGYTF.

This chain uses TRBV5-4 with TRBJ2-7; TRBD2 might be the D (5 bases). The CDR3 is made up of 13 amino acids. Germline V gene data show CDR1 as SGHNT and CDR2 as YYREEE (reference sequence). The V end lost 0 bases, the J end lost 6 bases, and 10 bases lay between the germline ends. The CDR3 DNA reads TGTGCCAGCAGCTTGGCTGTGGCGGGCGAGCAGTACTTC. It yields the protein CASSLAVAGEQYF.

The chain recombines TRBV10-3 with TRBJ2-3; 7 bases agree with TRBD1. With V trimmed by 9 bases and J by 4 bases, 7 bases remained unmatched. The CDR3 consists of 13 residues. CDR1 ENHRY and CDR2 SYGVKD come from the germline V gene. The CDR3 nucleotides are TGTGCCATGAGGGACAGTAGTTCAGATACGCAGTATTTT. Translated: CAMRDSSSDTQYF.

The rearrangement links TRBV10-3 to TRBJ2-1, with TRBD1 matching over 9 bases. The CDR3 runs to 15 residues. Trimming cost V 6 bases and J 4 bases; bases outside gene matches: 7. The germline CDR1 and CDR2 sequences are ENHRY and SYGVKD. Here the CDR3 reads CAIRRDRAKYNEQFF. The CDR3 region has the DNA TGTGCCATCAGGAGGGACAGGGCTAAATACAATGAGCAGTTCTTC.

With respect to this clone: The junction departs from germline at one end; a sequencing error may be responsible. The chain combines TRBV18 with TRBJ1-1; D is unclear. The CDR3 is 12 residues long. The V gene's germline CDR1 is KGHSH and CDR2 LQKENI. CDR3 DNA: TGTGCCAGCTCACCACCGAACAGTGAAGCTTTCTTT. It is translated as CASSPPNSEAFF. Full variable domain (remainder filled in from reference TRBV18 and TRBJ1-1): NAGVMQNPRHLVRRRGQEARLRCSPMKGHSHVYWYRQLPEEGLKFMVYLQKENIIDESGMPKERFSAEFPKEGPSILRIQQVVRGDSAAYFCASSPPNSEAFFGQGTRLTVV.

This clone was seen only once. The chain employs TRBV28 and TRBJ1-1; tentative D call: TRBD1 (5 bases). CDR1 MDHEN and CDR2 SYDVKM come from the germline V gene. The CDR3 contains 14 residues. V gave up 5 bases and J gave up 3 bases, with 13 bases separating them. The CDR3 spells CASSRPGDYTEAFF. Written as DNA, the CDR3 is TGTGCCAGCAGTCGCCCGGGGGACTACACTGAAGCTTTCTTT.

The chain carries TRBV5-1 and TRBJ1-3; 8 bases align to TRBD1. With 1 base clipped from V and 2 bases from J, the junction kept 5 bases outside the gene matches. CDR1 and CDR2 (germline): SGHRS, YFSETQ. This CDR3 spans 16 amino acids. The CDR3 coding sequence is TGCGCCAGCAGCTTGCGGGGACAGGATGCTGGAAACACCATATATTTT. Its protein is CASSLRGQDAGNTIYF.

Comments on this clone: The same CDR3 also results from other DNA sequences found in this sample. The V gene is TRBV28, the J gene TRBJ2-1; TRBD1 matches 10 bases. Per the germline V gene, CDR1 is MDHEN and CDR2 is SYDVKM. V was pared by 2 bases and J by 1 base, with 2 bases of the junction left unmatched. The CDR3 totals 16 residues. CDR3 amino acids: CASSLTGQGSYNEQFF. The CDR3 coding sequence is TGTGCCAGCAGTTTAACGGGACAGGGGTCCTACAATGAGCAGTTCTTC.

J is TRBJ2-7 and V is TRBV7-6; D is unclear. The ends were cut back, 4 bases at V and 3 bases at J, with 10 bases in the middle. Germline V gene data show CDR1 as SGHVS and CDR2 as FNYEAQ. The CDR3 has 13 amino acids. The chain's CDR3 is CASSSTPDYEQYF. The CDR3 DNA reads TGTGCCAGCAGCTCGACCCCTGACTACGAGCAGTACTTC.

V is TRBV6-1 and J is TRBJ2-1; weak D call: TRBD2 (7 bases). V lost 6 bases to trimming and J lost 1 base, with 13 bases between them. The germline CDR1 and CDR2 sequences are MNHNS and SASEGT. CDR3 length equals 15 residues. In nucleotides, the CDR3 is TGTGCCAGCAGAGGGGGGGGCTATTCCTACAATGAGCAGTTCTTC. It codes for CASRGGGYSYNEQFF.

This chain links TRBV7-7 with TRBJ2-7; TRBD1 might be the D (5 bases). Germline V gene data show CDR1 as SSHAT and CDR2 as FNYEAQ (reference sequence). Trimming cost V 0 bases and J 2 bases, with 11 bases left between them. There are 15 residues in the CDR3. DNA of the CDR3: TGTGCCAGCAGCTTAGCGTTGGGGCTCCCCTACGAGCAGTACTTC. Translated: CASSLALGLPYEQYF.

The chain combines TRBV7-9 with TRBJ2-5; the D call may be TRBD1 or TRBD2 (5 bases each). Germline V lookup: CDR1 SEHNR, CDR2 FQNEAQ (reference sequence). The V end was cut by 6 bases, the J end by 2 bases, with 13 bases between. This CDR3 is built from 14 residues. The CDR3 sequence is CASRHRWGQETQYF. CDR3 nucleotides: TGTGCCAGCAGGCACAGGTGGGGGCAAGAGACCCAGTACTTC.

The chain links TRBV25-1 to TRBJ2-3; D gene uncertain. The germline V and J ends were trimmed by 3 bases and 5 bases, with 12 bases remaining between them. CDR1 is MGHDK, CDR2 SYGVNS, per germline. This CDR3 has 14 residues. The CDR3 spells CASSDSDFRDTQYF. The CDR3 coding sequence is TGTGCCAGCAGTGACTCCGACTTCAGAGATACGCAGTATTTT. The full variable domain, completed using reference TRBV25-1 and TRBJ2-3, is EADIYQTPRYLVIGTGKKITLECSQTMGHDKMYWYQQDPGMELHLIHYSYGVNSTEKGDLSSESTVSRIRTEHFPLTLESARPSHTSQYLCASSDSDFRDTQYFGPGTRLTVL.

The CDR3 DNA reads as TGCGCCAGCAGCCAAGATTGGGGGACCGCCTACAATGAGCAGTTCTTC. This encodes CASSQDWGTAYNEQFF. This rearrangement joins TRBV4-1 to TRBJ2-1; D assignment may be TRBD1 or TRBD2 (5 bases each). Germline CDR1 reads MGHRA; CDR2 reads YSYEKL. The V and J ends lost 0 bases and 2 bases respectively, with 11 bases between them. The CDR3 is 16 amino acids.

The V call is TRBV5-1, the J call TRBJ2-5; TRBD2 matches 7 bases. J lost 1 base, V lost 6 bases, and 6 bases had no gene match. The CDR3 consists of 14 residues. Germline assignment: CDR1 SGHRS and CDR2 YFSETQ. In DNA, the CDR3 is TGCGCCAGCAAGGGAGGGACTGTCCAAGAGACCCAGTACTTC. As protein: CASKGGTVQETQYF.

The chain links TRBV7-6 to TRBJ2-7; D may be TRBD1 (5 bases). This CDR3 has 14 residues. V shed 3 bases and J shed 3 bases, with 12 bases lying between them. Germline V gene data show CDR1 as SGHVS and CDR2 as FNYEAQ. The CDR3 here is CASSFRQGIYEQYF. The CDR3 nucleotides read TGTGCCAGCAGCTTTAGGCAGGGTATCTACGAGCAGTACTTC.

The chain has TRBV29-1 and TRBJ1-2; D is possibly TRBD1 (5 bases). V gave up 6 bases and J gave up 2 bases, with 10 bases separating them. Germline V gene sequence: CDR1 SQVTM, CDR2 ANQGSEA. CDR3 length: 12 amino acids. The CDR3 sequence: CSVGGTNYGYTF. CDR3 coding DNA: TGCAGCGTCGGTGGGACCAACTATGGCTACACCTTC. The whole variable domain, remainder taken from reference TRBV29-1 and TRBJ1-2, is SAVISQKPSRDICQRGTSLTIQCQVDSQVTMMFWYRQQPGQSLTLIATANQGSEATYESGFVIDKFPISRPNLTFSTLTVSNMSPEDSSIYLCSVGGTNYGYTFGSGTRLTVV.

The rearrangement links TRBV28 to TRBJ1-5; 10 nucleotides match TRBD1. Germline values: CDR1 MDHEN, CDR2 SYDVKM. This CDR3 has 15 amino acids. Losses at the gene ends were 6 bases for V and 2 bases for J; bases not matched to a gene: 4. CDR3 nucleotides: TGTGCCAGCAGCCGACAGGGGGCTGGCAATCAGCCCCAGCATTTT. It yields the protein CASSRQGAGNQPQHF. Looking up the rest from reference TRBV28 and TRBJ1-5 gives the full variable domain: DVKVTQSSRYLVKRTGEKVFLECVQDMDHENMFWYRQDPGLGLRLIYFSYDVKMKEKGDIPEGYSVSREKKERFSLILESASTNQTSMYLCASSRQGAGNQPQHFGDGTRLSIL.

The CDR3 nucleotides read TGTGCCAGCAGCCCTGGGAAGCCAAACATCGAGCAGTACTTC. It codes for CASSPGKPNIEQYF. The chain employs TRBV5-6 and TRBJ2-7; D is undetermined. The V and J ends lost 4 bases and 6 bases respectively, with 17 bases between them. The CDR3 loop spans 14 amino acids. Germline V gene lookup returns CDR1 SGHDT and CDR2 YYEEEE. Complete variable domain (other parts from reference TRBV5-6 and TRBJ2-7): DAGVTQSPTHLIKTRGQQVTLRCSPKSGHDTVSWYQQALGQGPQFIFQYYEEEERQRGNFPDRFSGHQFPNYSSELNVNALLLGDSALYLCASSPGKPNIEQYFGPGTRLTVT.

The chain combines TRBV11-3 with TRBJ2-1; 14 bases line up with TRBD2. Per germline, CDR1 SGHNT and CDR2 YENEEA. The CDR3 sequence is 17 residues long. With 6 bases clipped from V and 3 bases from J, the junction kept 7 bases outside the gene matches. This chain's CDR3 is CASSSGTSGSIYNEQFF. The CDR3 DNA reads as TGTGCCAGCAGTTCCGGGACTAGCGGGAGTATCTACAATGAGCAGTTCTTC.

V gene TRBV19 combines with J gene TRBJ1-2; 7 bases map to TRBD1. Per germline, CDR1 LNHDA and CDR2 SQIVND (reference sequence). CDR3 size: 13 residues. Trimming removed 10 bases from V and 3 bases from J; junction bases left unmatched: 8. The CDR3 region is CATQKGTDYGYTF. Here the CDR3 DNA reads TGTGCCACGCAAAAAGGGACAGACTATGGCTACACCTTC.

V usage is TRBV30 and J usage is TRBJ1-2; D is ambiguous. V gave up 4 bases and J gave up 4 bases, with 13 bases separating them. This CDR3 contains 13 residues. In germline, CDR1 is GTSNPN, CDR2 SVGIG (reference sequence). Here the CDR3 DNA reads TGTGCCTGGACTCGGCGGGGTGCCTATGGCTACACCTTC. This encodes CAWTRRGAYGYTF. Using reference TRBV30 and TRBJ1-2 for the parts outside the CDR3, the full variable domain is SQTIHQWPATLVQPVGSPLSLECTVEGTSNPNLYWYRQAAGRGLQLLFYSVGIGQISSEVPQNLSASRPQDRQFILSSKKLLLSDSGFYLCAWTRRGAYGYTFGSGTRLTVV.

The chain couples TRBV5-1 to TRBJ1-4, with D tentatively TRBD1 (6 bases). Per germline, CDR1 SGHRS and CDR2 YFSETQ. The CDR3 contains 17 residues. V gave up 4 bases and J gave up 13 bases, with 29 bases separating them. The CDR3 sequence is CASSPEVSGAGPGRLFF. The CDR3 nucleotides are TGCGCCAGCAGCCCGGAAGTATCAGGGGCAGGCCCCGGGAGACTGTTTTTT.

V gene TRBV5-8 combines with J gene TRBJ2-1; 10 bases match TRBD1. The germline V gene has CDR1 SGHTS and CDR2 YDEGEE. This CDR3 comprises 15 residues. The trim removed 3 bases at V and 8 bases at J, leaving 8 bases unmatched. The CDR3 loop is CASSWGQGLYHEQFF. In DNA, the CDR3 is TGTGCCAGCAGCTGGGGACAGGGGCTGTACCATGAGCAGTTCTTC.

V gene TRBV5-1 combines with J gene TRBJ2-1; D is unclear. V was shortened by 0 bases and J by 3 bases, with 10 bases between the two germline ends. The length of the CDR3 is 15 residues. The germline V gene has CDR1 SGHRS and CDR2 YFSETQ. DNA for the CDR3: TGCGCCAGCAGCTTGGTCCTAAATGTCTACAATGAGCAGTTCTTC. Encoded protein: CASSLVLNVYNEQFF. Combining the CDR3 with reference TRBV5-1 and TRBJ2-1 gives the whole variable domain KAGVTQTPRYLIKTRGQQVTLSCSPISGHRSVSWYQQTPGQGLQFLFEYFSETQRNKGNFPGRFSGRQFSNSRSEMNVSTLELGDSALYLCASSLVLNVYNEQFFGPGTRLTVL.